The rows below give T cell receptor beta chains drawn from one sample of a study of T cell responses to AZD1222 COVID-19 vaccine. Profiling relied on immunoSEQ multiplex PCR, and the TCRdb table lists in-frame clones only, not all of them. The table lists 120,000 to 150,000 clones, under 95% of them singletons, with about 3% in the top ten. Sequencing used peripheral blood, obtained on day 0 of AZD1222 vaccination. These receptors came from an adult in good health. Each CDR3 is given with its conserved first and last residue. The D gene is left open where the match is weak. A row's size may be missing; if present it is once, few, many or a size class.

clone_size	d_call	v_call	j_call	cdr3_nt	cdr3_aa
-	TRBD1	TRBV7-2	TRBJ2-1	TGTGCCAGCATCTTGACGGCAGGGGGCGCGAACTACAATGAGCAGTTCTTC	CASILTAGGANYNEQFF
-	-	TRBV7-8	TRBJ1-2	TGTGCCAGCAGCTATAACCCGGACGGTACTAGCTATGGCTACACCTTC	CASSYNPDGTSYGYTF
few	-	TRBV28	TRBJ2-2	TGTGCCAGCAGTTCTTATAGCAGGGGGGGTGGCACCGGGGAGCTGTTTTTT	CASSSYSRGGGTGELFF
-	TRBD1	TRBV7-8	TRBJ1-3	TGTGCCAGCAGCCCACGGACAGGCTCTGGAAACACCATATATTTT	CASSPRTGSGNTIYF
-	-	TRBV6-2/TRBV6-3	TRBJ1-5	TGTGCCAGCAGTTACTCGACCGGGGGTAGCAATCAGCCCCAGCATTTT	CASSYSTGGSNQPQHF
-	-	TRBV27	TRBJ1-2	TGTGCCAGCAGGCCTGACCCAGGCGGCTACACCTTC	CASRPDPGGYTF
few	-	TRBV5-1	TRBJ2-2	TGCGCCAGCAGCCCGGTAGCGGAAACGAACACCGGGGAGCTGTTTTTT	CASSPVAETNTGELFF
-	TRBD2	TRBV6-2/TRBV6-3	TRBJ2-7	TGTGCCAGCAGTTCCCTGGGACTAGCGAAGGAGAACGAGCAGTACTTC	CASSSLGLAKENEQYF
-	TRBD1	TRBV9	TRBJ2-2	TGTGCCAGCAGGGCAGGGGGCTCGGACACCGGGGAGCTGTTTTTT	CASRAGGSDTGELFF
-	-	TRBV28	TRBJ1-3	TGTGCCAGCAGTTTATTGGTCTCTGGAAACACCATATATTTT	CASSLLVSGNTIYF
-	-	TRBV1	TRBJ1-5	TGCACCAGCAGCCAAGAGACAGGGGGCATGAGAGGTCAGCCCCAGCATTTT	CTSSQETGGMRGQPQHF
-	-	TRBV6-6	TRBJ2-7	TGTGCCAGCAGCTTACAGTACGAGCAGTACTTC	CASSLQYEQYF
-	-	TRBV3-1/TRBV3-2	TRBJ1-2	TGTGCCAGCAGCCAAGCTGTCGGCGGTAACTATGGCTACACCTTC	CASSQAVGGNYGYTF
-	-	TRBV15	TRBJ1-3	TGTGCCACCAGCAGAGGAGGGGGGGACGGAAACACCATATATTTT	CATSRGGGDGNTIYF
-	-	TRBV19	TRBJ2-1	TGTGCCAGTAGTATCGGGATTGGCTACAATGAGCAGTTCTTC	CASSIGIGYNEQFF
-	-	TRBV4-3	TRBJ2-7	TGCGCCAGCAGCCAAGCGACAGCCACCTCCTACGAGCAGTACTTC	CASSQATATSYEQYF
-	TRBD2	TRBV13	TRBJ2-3	TGTGCCAGCAGCGGAGCGGGAGGGCCAGATACGCAGTATTTT	CASSGAGGPDTQYF
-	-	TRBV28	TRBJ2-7	TGTGCCAGCAGTGACAAAACTAGGGGTGCCTACGAGCAGTACTTC	CASSDKTRGAYEQYF
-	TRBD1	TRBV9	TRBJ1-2	TGTGCCAGCAGCGTCGGGACAGGCTACTATGGCTACACCTTC	CASSVGTGYYGYTF
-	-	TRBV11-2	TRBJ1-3	TGTGCCAGCAGCTTAGGTGCCCGACGGGCTGGAAACACCATATATTTT	CASSLGARRAGNTIYF
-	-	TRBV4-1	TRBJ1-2	TGCGCCAGCAGCCAAGATCTAATAGAACTTAACTATGGCTACACCTTC	CASSQDLIELNYGYTF
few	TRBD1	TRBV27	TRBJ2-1	TGTGCCAGCAGGGCACCGGGACAGGGGGCAGGCTACAATGAGCAGTTCTTC	CASRAPGQGAGYNEQFF
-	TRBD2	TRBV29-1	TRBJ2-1	TGCAGCGTTGAACGTAGGGAGGGCAATGAGCAGTTCTTC	CSVERREGNEQFF
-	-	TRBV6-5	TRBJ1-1	TGTGCCAGCAGGTTCGCCAGGACAAGGGACACTGAAGCTTTCTTT	CASRFARTRDTEAFF
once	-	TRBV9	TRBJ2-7	TGTGCCAGCAGCCCCCGAGGGAGCCCCAGTGAGGAGCAGTACTTC	CASSPRGSPSEEQYF
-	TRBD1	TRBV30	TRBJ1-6	TGTGCCTGGAGTGTACGAGGGGGCGATTCACCCCTCCACTTT	CAWSVRGGDSPLHF
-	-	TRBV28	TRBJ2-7	TGTGCCAGCAGTTTGGACTGGAACTACGAGCAGTACTTC	CASSLDWNYEQYF
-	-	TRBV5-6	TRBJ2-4	TGTGCCAGCAGTTCTCCGGGTCGTGGGAACATTCAGTACTTC	CASSSPGRGNIQYF
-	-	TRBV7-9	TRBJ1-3	TGTGCCAGCAGCCTGATGGGGGAGGTTTCTGGAAACACCATATATTTT	CASSLMGEVSGNTIYF
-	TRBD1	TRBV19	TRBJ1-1	TGTGCCAGTAGTACTGGGGGGACAGGGGGTAAGAACACTGAAGCTTTCTTT	CASSTGGTGGKNTEAFF
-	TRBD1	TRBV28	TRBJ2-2	TGTGCCAGCACTCCAATCGAACCGGGACAGGGGGTTTACACCGGGGAGCTGTTTTTT	CASTPIEPGQGVYTGELFF